This TCR beta chain was recorded in a study of regulatory T cells in long-lasting Graves disease. Described time point: newly diagnosed GD, antithyroid drugs for less than 3 months. Extracted RNA from PBMCs served as the source of the TCR library. It was an endocrinology department in Xi'an, China, that provided the patients. This clonotype was observed many times. Its specificity is not known. Whole-study results and caveats: Persistent disease favored TRBV28, TRBJ1-2 and TRBJ2-5.

The germline V gene has CDR1 SNHLY and CDR2 FYNNEI. V was cut by 1 base and J by 5 bases, with 14 bases left in between. The CDR3 consists of 15 residues. CDR3 regions were amplified by Arm-PCR using iRepertoire HTBI primers to build TCR beta libraries. Authors' analysis steps: Among the samples, approximately 60 TRBV and around 15 TRBJ segments were identified. Each CDR3 protein is one row after TCRdb ran MiXCR on the multiplex PCR reads. TCRdb, rather than the study authors, made the V and J calls. Of hundreds of thousands of distinct CDR3 sequences listed, under 20% were seen once; the top ten hold approximately 18%. These data were also filed under a second study, of T cells in Graves' hyperthyroidism and ophthalmopathy. Per that study: Separation of ophthalmopathy from stable hyperthyroidism was achieved by a 13 V-J model.

This receptor was taken from a woman in her 30s with Graves disease. Material: peripheral blood mononuclear cells (PBMCs), obtained at new diagnosis, from a patient treated with antithyroid drugs. The rearrangement links TRBV2 to TRBJ1-2; D ambiguous. CDR3 amino acids: CASSEGRDGVYGYTF. In DNA form, the CDR3 reads TGTGCCAGCAGTGAAGGGCGGGATGGGGTTTATGGCTACACCTTC.